This T cell receptor beta chain is from a study of cytomegalovirus exposure and HLA in healthy donors. In the study overall: A prior analysis found 95 million to 140 million unique TCR beta sequences from 170 million or so T cells.

This clone was recorded a few times. Its matching antigen is unknown. Primers for the PCR totalled 60 Vbeta and 13 Jbeta. Sequenced by immunoSEQ multiplex PCR; TCRdb stores in-frame clones only, minus some. The sample has about 140,000 clones, approximately 70% seen once. Study-level results: An Asian-associated ancestry cluster reportedly showed fewer N-insertions than the approximately 670-donor mean in a later analysis. Cytomegalovirus-associated TCR beta chains were listed, numbering some 180. Sequence variants that were highly shared formed a cluster that was likely a sequencing artifact.

The sequencing input was PBMCs. The clonotype originates from a woman between 55 and 75 years old in good health and CMV-seropositive.

CDR3 loop: CASSLAVENIQYF. In DNA form, the CDR3 reads TGTGCCAGCAGTCTAGCTGTAGAAAACATTCAGTACTTC. The chain recombines TRBV28 with TRBJ2-4, with D perhaps TRBD2 (5 bases). The CDR3 covers 13 residues. V lost 5 bases and J lost 5, with 10 bases in between. Looked up from germline, CDR1 is MDHEN and CDR2 is SYDVKM.